A selection of T cell receptor beta chains follows, all from one sample in a study of post-analysis software for immune sequencing data. TCRdb used MiXCR to reprocess the PCR reads, holding one entry per CDR3 protein. The sample shows 650,000 to 850,000 distinct CDR3 sequences, 53% of them seen only once. Sequenced input: blood. Source of these receptors: a girl aged 10-17 years with multiple sclerosis. Each CDR3 is given with its conserved first and last residue. The order of the fields is clone size, D gene, CDR3 length, V gene, J gene, CDR3 DNA, CDR3 protein. A D gene is named only where the DNA matches it firmly. Expanded clones get a size class; other rows say once, few or many, or leave the size out.

abundance: -
d_gene: TRBD1
len: 18
v_gene: TRBV5-1
j_gene: TRBJ1-2
CDR3nt: TGCGCCAGCAGCTTGAGGCCCGGACAGGGCCGGGAAAACTATGGCTACACCTTC
CDR3aa: CASSLRPGQGRENYGYTF

abundance: once
d_gene: -
len: 15
v_gene: TRBV3-1
j_gene: TRBJ2-7
CDR3nt: TGTGCCAGCAGCCAAGATGGTCTCCGTACCTACGAGCAGTACTTC
CDR3aa: CASSQDGLRTYEQYF

abundance: -
d_gene: -
len: 17
v_gene: TRBV15
j_gene: TRBJ2-3
CDR3nt: TGTGCCACCAGCAGAGGAACAGGGGACTCCATCACAGATACGCAGTATTTT
CDR3aa: CATSRGTGDSITDTQYF

abundance: -
d_gene: TRBD1
len: 15
v_gene: TRBV6-1
j_gene: TRBJ2-3
CDR3nt: TGTACCAGCAGTGTTGACAGGGTGACGGGAGATACGCAGTATTTT
CDR3aa: CTSSVDRVTGDTQYF

abundance: few
d_gene: TRBD2
len: 16
v_gene: TRBV20-1
j_gene: TRBJ2-1
CDR3nt: TGCAGTGCCCCCCTCGGGGGGAGCAAGTCGGTCAATGAGCAGTTCTTC
CDR3aa: CSAPLGGSKSVNEQFF

abundance: -
d_gene: -
len: 15
v_gene: TRBV20-1
j_gene: TRBJ2-6
CDR3nt: TGCAGTGCTAGTTCCCCGGCCTCTGGGGCCAACGTCCTGACTTTC
CDR3aa: CSASSPASGANVLTF

abundance: few
d_gene: -
len: 16
v_gene: TRBV15
j_gene: TRBJ2-6
CDR3nt: TGTGCCACCAGCAGGTACAGGAGCTCTGGGGCCAACGTCCTGACTTTC
CDR3aa: CATSRYRSSGANVLTF

abundance: -
d_gene: TRBD2
len: 14
v_gene: TRBV20-1
j_gene: TRBJ2-1
CDR3nt: TGCAGTGCTAGAAAGGCGGGAGGGCTAAGTGAGCAGTTCTTC
CDR3aa: CSARKAGGLSEQFF

abundance: -
d_gene: TRBD2
len: 15
v_gene: TRBV20-1
j_gene: TRBJ2-3
CDR3nt: TGCAGTGTTCGGGGGGGAACCGGGGTCACAGATACGCAGTATTTT
CDR3aa: CSVRGGTGVTDTQYF

abundance: few
d_gene: -
len: 13
v_gene: TRBV10-1
j_gene: TRBJ1-5
CDR3nt: TGCGCCAGCAGTACCGTTCGGGTGCGGCCCCAGCATTTT
CDR3aa: CASSTVRVRPQHF

abundance: few
d_gene: -
len: 15
v_gene: TRBV11-1
j_gene: TRBJ1-6
CDR3nt: TGTGCCAGCAGCTATGGAAGGACGGAGAATTCACCCCTCCACTTT
CDR3aa: CASSYGRTENSPLHF

abundance: few
d_gene: -
len: 11
v_gene: TRBV29-1
j_gene: TRBJ1-1
CDR3nt: TGCAGCGTTTGGGGTGGGACTGAAGCTTTCTTT
CDR3aa: CSVWGGTEAFF

abundance: -
d_gene: TRBD2
len: 20
v_gene: TRBV14
j_gene: TRBJ2-5
CDR3nt: TGTGCCAGCAGCCAAGATCTTACGGGACTAGCGGGAGGCCACCAAGAGACCCAGTACTTC
CDR3aa: CASSQDLTGLAGGHQETQYF

abundance: -
d_gene: TRBD1
len: 20
v_gene: TRBV20-1
j_gene: TRBJ2-1
CDR3nt: TGCAGTGCTAGTGGACCCCTGACAGGGGACCGGGCCAGCTCCTACAATGAGCAGTTCTTC
CDR3aa: CSASGPLTGDRASSYNEQFF

abundance: few
d_gene: -
len: 15
v_gene: TRBV3-1
j_gene: TRBJ2-5
CDR3nt: TGTGCCAGCAGCCAAGAGAGGAGGAGAAAAGAGACCCAGTACTTC
CDR3aa: CASSQERRRKETQYF

abundance: -
d_gene: -
len: 16
v_gene: TRBV6-1
j_gene: TRBJ2-5
CDR3nt: TGTGCCAGCAGTGTCGGGTTGGCGGGGAGCCAAGAGACCCAGTACTTC
CDR3aa: CASSVGLAGSQETQYF

abundance: -
d_gene: -
len: 12
v_gene: TRBV12-3/TRBV12-4
j_gene: TRBJ1-5
CDR3nt: TGTGCCAGCAGTTTCTTCAATCAGCCCCGGCATTTT
CDR3aa: CASSFFNQPRHF

abundance: -
d_gene: TRBD2
len: 15
v_gene: TRBV29-1
j_gene: TRBJ2-5
CDR3nt: TGCAGCGGGGGACTAGCGGGAGGTGGCGGAGAGACCCAGTACTTC
CDR3aa: CSGGLAGGGGETQYF

abundance: -
d_gene: -
len: 13
v_gene: TRBV29-1
j_gene: TRBJ1-5
CDR3nt: TGCAGCGTTGAAATCAGGGCAGGTCAGCCCCAGCATTTT
CDR3aa: CSVEIRAGQPQHF

abundance: -
d_gene: TRBD2
len: 13
v_gene: TRBV5-1
j_gene: TRBJ2-1
CDR3nt: TGCGCCAGCGGACTAGCGGGGGGGCTTGAGCAGTTCTTC
CDR3aa: CASGLAGGLEQFF

abundance: -
d_gene: TRBD2
len: 16
v_gene: TRBV5-1
j_gene: TRBJ2-1
CDR3nt: TGCGCCAGCAGCCCGCTAGCGGGAGGGCCCTACAATGAGCAGTTCTTC
CDR3aa: CASSPLAGGPYNEQFF

abundance: few
d_gene: TRBD2
len: 19
v_gene: TRBV4-2
j_gene: TRBJ2-1
CDR3nt: TGTGCCAGCAGCCAAGATGGGACTAGCGGGGACCTCTCCTACAATGAGCAGTTCTTC
CDR3aa: CASSQDGTSGDLSYNEQFF

abundance: -
d_gene: TRBD2
len: 15
v_gene: TRBV20-1
j_gene: TRBJ2-5
CDR3nt: TGCAGTGCCAGAAGCAGCGGGGGGCCCCAAGAGACCCAGTACTTC
CDR3aa: CSARSSGGPQETQYF

abundance: -
d_gene: TRBD2
len: 17
v_gene: TRBV4-1
j_gene: TRBJ2-3
CDR3nt: TGCGCCAGCAGCCAGGGACTAGCGTCTACTAGCACAGATACGCAGTATTTT
CDR3aa: CASSQGLASTSTDTQYF

abundance: -
d_gene: -
len: 14
v_gene: TRBV12-3/TRBV12-4
j_gene: TRBJ2-7
CDR3nt: TGTGCCAGCAGTTTAAGCAGGGCCAGGGGCGAGCAGTACTTC
CDR3aa: CASSLSRARGEQYF

abundance: -
d_gene: -
len: 14
v_gene: TRBV20-1
j_gene: TRBJ2-1
CDR3nt: TGCAGTGCTGGACTAGGGGGGGGGCCGGGTGAGCAGTTCTTC
CDR3aa: CSAGLGGGPGEQFF

abundance: -
d_gene: TRBD1
len: 14
v_gene: TRBV9
j_gene: TRBJ1-2
CDR3nt: TGTGCCAGCAGCCTGGACAGGGACAACTATGGCTACACCTTC
CDR3aa: CASSLDRDNYGYTF

abundance: -
d_gene: -
len: 14
v_gene: TRBV7-2
j_gene: TRBJ2-7
CDR3nt: TGTGCCAGCAGCTTAGTCAGGGAAAGCTACGAGCAGTACTTC
CDR3aa: CASSLVRESYEQYF

abundance: once
d_gene: -
len: 17
v_gene: TRBV5-1
j_gene: TRBJ1-2
CDR3nt: TGCGCCAGCAGCTTAGGAGCCCGGACAGCTACTAACTATGGCTACACCTTC
CDR3aa: CASSLGARTATNYGYTF